This TCR beta chain stems from a study of T cells in Graves' hyperthyroidism and ophthalmopathy. Inclusion characteristics of ophthalmopathy patients comprised a Clinical Activity Score of at least 3, a NOSPECS grade of at least 4, and duration under 3 months. Orbital computed tomography and thyroid ultrasound, together with serum TRAb and thyroxine and clinical symptoms, were used for diagnoses. This CDR3 comprises 16 residues. The ends lost 1 base at V and 0 bases at J; junction bases unmatched: 2. Looked up from germline, CDR1 is SGHNT and CDR2 is YYREEE (reference sequence). RNA transcripts provided the source from which TCR beta CDR3 regions were amplified. During a first-round RT-PCR of the TCR CDR3, the HTBI primer set was used. TCRdb passed the multiplex PCR reads through MiXCR, listing each CDR3 protein once. The profile shows over 250,000 distinct CDR3 sequences, over 15% of them singletons.

This clonotype was counted a few times. V usage is TRBV5-4 and J usage is TRBJ2-3; TRBD2 agrees at 10 bases. The sequence was obtained from an older woman with Graves' ophthalmopathy. Source material: blood. The CDR3 DNA follows: TGTGCCAGCAGCTTGATGACTAGCGGGAGCACAGATACGCAGTATTTT. Amino acid sequence: CASSLMTSGSTDTQYF. Supplemented by reference TRBV5-4 and TRBJ2-3, the full variable domain reads ETGVTQSPTHLIKTRGQQVTLRCSSQSGHNTVSWYQQALGQGPQFIFQYYREEENGRGNFPPRFSGLQFPNYSSELNVNALELDDSALYLCASSLMTSGSTDTQYFGPGTRLTVL.